This record covers a single T cell receptor (beta chain). Original processing notes: Estimated nucleated cell counts came from reference gene primer amplification. Generated by immunoSEQ multiplex PCR, the TCRdb table keeps only in-frame clones and is missing some. Clonal size and the V and J genes are those of that table, whereas D and trimming came from the DNA. The repertoire has around 180,000 clones, roughly 70% of them found once; the top ten carry 2.5% to 3.5%. The entry originates in a study of blood T cell repertoires in COVID-19. In the study overall: Samples of COVID-19 (acute and convalescent) were obtained from the United States, Italy and Spain. T cells, B-cell-depleted T cells, or PBMCs supplied cDNA or gDNA.

Germline assignment: CDR1 SGHDT and CDR2 YYEEEE. Germline trimming cut 6 bases from V and 0 bases from J; bases unmatched to any gene: 5. The CDR3 consists of 14 residues. The sequence derives from a woman aged 80 or over with acute or convalescent COVID-19. Specimen: peripheral blood. The rearrangement uses TRBV5-6 and TRBJ2-5; 7 bases align to TRBD1. The CDR3 coding sequence is TGTGCCAGCACCCTACAGGGGCACCAAGAGACCCAGTACTTC. Translating gives CASTLQGHQETQYF.